What follows are 16 T cell receptor beta chains derived from one specimen sequenced in a study of T-cell memory formation after mild COVID-19. TCRdb itself ran the 5' RACE reads through MiXCR, one entry per CDR3 protein. The sample lists 300,000 to 350,000 distinct CDR3 sequences, less than 20% occurring once. The sequenced sample consisted of PBMCs or a T cell subset sorted from them (not recorded which). All receptors derive from a man aged 18 to 35 who had mild COVID-19 (a few samples of this study predate the infection). Cell type and time point are not known.

This clonotype has more than one count but fewer than ten. The V and J genes are TRBV10-3 and TRBJ2-2, with 12 bases aligning to TRBD2. CDR1 ENHRY and CDR2 SYGVKD come from the germline V gene. Trimming cost V 4 bases and J 2 bases; bases outside gene matches: 5. The CDR3 runs to 17 residues. For the CDR3, the DNA is TGTGCCATCAGTGGAACACTAGCGGGGGGAAACACCGGGGAGCTGTTTTTT. It is translated as CAISGTLAGGNTGELFF.

The chain employs TRBV6-1 and TRBJ2-5; D tentatively fits TRBD1 or TRBD2 (6 bases each). CDR1 is MNHNS, CDR2 SASEGT, per germline. The CDR3 extends over 14 amino acids. V lost 2 bases and J 1 base, leaving 8 bases between the germline ends. The CDR3 region has the DNA TGTGCCAGCAGTGAACGGGGGCCCCAAGAGACCCAGTACTTC. This sequence encodes CASSERGPQETQYF.

The rearrangement links TRBV4-1 to TRBJ2-5, with TRBD1 matching over 9 bases. Losses at the gene ends were 0 bases for V and 6 bases for J; bases not matched to a gene: 2. The germline gives CDR1 MGHRA, CDR2 YSYEKL. This CDR3 is built from 14 residues. This CDR3 reads CASSQEGTGKTQYF. The CDR3 DNA reads as TGCGCCAGCAGCCAAGAGGGGACAGGGAAGACCCAGTACTTC.

This clonotype was found a few times. V usage is TRBV4-3 and J usage is TRBJ2-7, with unresolved D. Germline CDR1 is LGHNA and CDR2 is YSLEER. Trimming took 3 bases from V and 5 from J, leaving 5 bases between them. The CDR3 length is 11 residues. This CDR3 is CASSHLNEQYV. The CDR3 bases are TGCGCCAGCAGCCATTTGAACGAGCAGTACGTC.

The chain uses TRBV28 and TRBJ2-7; D may be TRBD1 (6 bases). The CDR3 length is 12 residues. Germline CDR1 and CDR2: MDHEN and SYDVKM. V was pared by 3 bases and J by 6 bases, with 9 bases between. The CDR3 nucleotides are TGTGCCAGCAGTTTGACAGGTAGCGAGCAGTACGTC. It codes for CASSLTGSEQYV.

This chain joins TRBV12-3 or TRBV12-4 and TRBJ2-5, with TRBD1 matching 7 bases. The CDR3 consists of 12 residues. V was clipped by 8 bases and J by 5 bases; unmatched bases: 5. Written as DNA, the CDR3 is TGTGCCAGCCGGGACAGTCGGGAGACCCAGTACTTC. It is translated as CASRDSRETQYF.

This clonotype was observed a few times. The gene calls are TRBV7-9 and TRBJ1-1, with D uncertain. The germline gives CDR1 SEHNR, CDR2 FQNEAQ (reference sequence). V was clipped by 6 bases and J by 4 bases, with 9 bases between them. The CDR3 is 12 residues long. The CDR3, as DNA: TGTGCCAGCAGGGGTTTGTCCACTGAAGCTTTCTTT. It is translated as CASRGLSTEAFF. Drawing the rest from reference TRBV7-9 and TRBJ1-1, the complete variable domain is DTGVSQNPRHKITKRGQNVTFRCDPISEHNRLYWYRQTLGQGPEFLTYFQNEAQLEKSRLLSDRFSAERPKGSFSTLEIQRTEQGDSAMYLCASRGLSTEAFFGQGTRLTVV.

This CDR3 reads CASSQENAGVFYGYTF. The CDR3 DNA follows: TGTGCCAGCAGCCAAGAGAACGCAGGAGTTTTTTATGGCTACACCTTC. The chain joins TRBV4-2 to TRBJ1-2; unclear D gene. The CDR3 loop spans 16 amino acids. In germline, CDR1 is LGHNA, CDR2 YNFKEQ. The V end lost 0 bases, the J end lost 5 bases, and 16 bases lay between the germline ends.

The table lists this clonotype with many counts. The chain joins TRBV11-2 to TRBJ2-2; 9 bases agree with TRBD2. The length of the CDR3 is 16 residues. From germline, CDR1 is SGHAT and CDR2 FQNNGV. Trimming removed 5 bases from V and 1 base from J; junction bases left unmatched: 5. CDR3 nucleotides: TGTGCCAGCAGCAGTAGCGGGGGCCTGAACACCGGGGAGCTGTTTTTT. This encodes CASSSSGGLNTGELFF.

In this sample, this clonotype turned up a few times. This chain joins TRBV13 and TRBJ2-1; the match to TRBD2 covers 11 bases. Germline V gene lookup returns CDR1 PRHDT and CDR2 FYEKMQ (reference sequence). V trimming: 1 base; J trimming: 0 bases; junction bases outside the gene matches: 8. CDR3 size: 19 residues. The CDR3 DNA is TGTGCCAGCAGCTTAGAGGGGACTAGCGGAGGCAGCTCCTACAATGAGCAGTTCTTC. The encoded protein is CASSLEGTSGGSSYNEQFF.

This clonotype was detected a few times. This chain's CDR3 is CASTGQRTGELFF. The CDR3 DNA follows: TGTGCCAGCACCGGACAGCGCACCGGGGAGCTGTTTTTT. The rearrangement joins TRBV25-1 to TRBJ2-2; the D gene is possibly TRBD1 (6 bases). This CDR3 comprises 13 residues. The germline V gene has CDR1 MGHDK and CDR2 SYGVNS. Trimming took 7 bases from V and 4 from J, leaving 10 bases between them.

The chain recombines TRBV7-8 with TRBJ2-3; 7 bases agree with TRBD2. Looked up from germline, CDR1 is SGHVS and CDR2 is FQNEAQ. V lost 6 bases, J lost 0 bases, and 6 bases stayed unmatched. This CDR3 region has 15 residues. CDR3 coding DNA: TGTGCCAGCAGGCCCAGCGGGGTTAGCACAGATACGCAGTATTTT. Its protein product is CASRPSGVSTDTQYF.

This chain joins TRBV15 and TRBJ2-3, with a possible D match to TRBD1 (7 bases). The V end lost 7 bases, the J end lost 1 base, and 18 bases lay between the germline ends. This CDR3 region has 16 residues. In germline, CDR1 is LNHNV, CDR2 YYDKDF (reference sequence). The CDR3: CATKLPGGQGTDTQYF. Written as DNA, the CDR3 is TGTGCCACCAAACTCCCAGGGGGGCAGGGCACAGATACGCAGTATTTT.

The chain is built from TRBV21-1 and TRBJ2-2; the table's D call of TRBD1 was not tested on the DNA. TRBV21-1 is reported as a pseudogene. CDR3 length equals 18 residues. CDR3 DNA sequence: TGTGCCAGCAGCGCCAACTCCCGGGCAGGGGGCTTTACCGGGGAGCTGTTTTTT. This codes for CASSANSRAGGFTGELFF.

In its sample, this clonotype was seen a few times. The chain uses TRBV7-9 and TRBJ2-1; no clear D. Per the germline V gene, CDR1 is SEHNR and CDR2 is FQNEAQ (reference sequence). The CDR3 totals 12 residues. V was shortened by 0 bases and J by 9 bases, with 6 bases between the two germline ends. The CDR3 region has the DNA TGTGCCAGCAGCTTAGCGATTGGTGAGCAGTTCTTC. Translating gives CASSLAIGEQFF.

This chain uses TRBV4-3 with TRBJ2-1; D gene unclear. The germline CDR1 and CDR2 sequences are LGHNA and YSLEER. The CDR3 contains 15 residues. V dropped 0 bases and J dropped 1 base, with 7 bases sitting between them. CDR3 nucleotides: TGCGCCAGCAGCCAAGATAAGAGTTCCTACAATGAGCAGTTCTTC. Amino acid sequence: CASSQDKSSYNEQFF.